These 11 T cell receptor beta chains were all obtained from the same sample, sequenced in a study of CXCR3-negative and CXCR3-positive naive CD8 T cells. Whole-study results and caveats: Naive cells that were CXCR3-positive had more hydrophobic TRB CDR3s (compared with CXCR3-negative naive cells).

These receptors lack a known antigen. In preparing the TRB cDNA libraries, 5' RACE with UMI labels was used. With the 5' RACE reads reprocessed, TCRdb shows one record per CDR3 protein and no DNA. This sample's table reports 150,000 to 180,000 distinct CDR3 sequences. Sequencing was carried out using naive CXCR3+ CD8+ T cells from blood. As to subset: CD45RO-CCR7+CD27+CD95- naive CD8+ T cells expressing CXCR3 (TNR3+). These receptors were taken from a human donor in good health. Some clones in this sample may be carry-over from other donors' samples.

This chain joins TRBV6-2 or TRBV6-3 and TRBJ2-4; the TRBD1 assignment by TCRdb is unverifiable without DNA. The germline V gene encodes CDR1 MNHEY and CDR2 SVGEGT. The CDR3 runs 15 residues. The CDR3 loop is CASSSTGLRVNIQYF.

The chain joins TRBV5-1 to TRBJ1-1; TCRdb outputs TRBD1, but without DNA this stays unchecked. CDR1 is SGHRS, CDR2 YFSETQ, per germline. The CDR3 extends over 12 amino acids. CDR3 loop: CASTPGGTEAFF.

The gene calls are TRBV3-1 and TRBJ2-2; the D call from TCRdb, TRBD1, cannot be confirmed without DNA. Germline CDR1 is LGHDT and CDR2 is YNNKEL (reference sequence). The CDR3 is 15 amino acids. CDR3 in amino acids: CASTPGTGPTGELFF.

J is TRBJ2-7 and V is TRBV14; TCRdb reports TRBD2, a call that lacks DNA to check it against. Germline CDR1 SGHDN, CDR2 FVKESK. This CDR3 region has 14 residues. The CDR3 protein is CASSQGAVSYEQYF. Based on the CDR3 plus reference TRBV14 and TRBJ2-7, the full variable domain is EAGVTQFPSHSVIEKGQTVTLRCDPISGHDNLYWYRRVMGKEIKFLLHFVKESKQDESGMPNNRFLAERTGGTYSTLKVQPAELEDSGVYFCASSQGAVSYEQYFGPGTRLTVT.

The chain has TRBV28 and TRBJ2-3; as DNA is missing, the TRBD1 call by TCRdb cannot be tested. Germline-derived CDR1 and CDR2 are MDHEN and SYDVKM. The CDR3 length is 14 residues. The CDR3 reads CASSYGQGVDTQYF.

The V gene is TRBV20-1, the J gene TRBJ2-2; TCRdb's D call of TRBD2 is untestable without DNA. CDR3 size: 18 residues. CDR1 DFQATT and CDR2 SNEGSKA come from the germline V gene (reference sequence). The CDR3 region is CSAREVSLGLSNTGELFF.

The rearrangement uses TRBV7-6 and TRBJ2-2; TCRdb's D gene call, TRBD1, goes unchecked for lack of DNA. The CDR3 is 15 residues long. Per germline, CDR1 SGHVS and CDR2 FNYEAQ. CDR3: CASSAGQRATGELFF.

V and J are TRBV5-1 and TRBJ1-2. This CDR3 spans 16 amino acids. Germline values: CDR1 SGHRS, CDR2 YFSETQ. The CDR3 loop is CASSLAVVAEDYGYTF.

The V gene is TRBV28, the J gene TRBJ1-2. This CDR3 has 13 residues. Per germline, CDR1 MDHEN and CDR2 SYDVKM. The CDR3 region is CASSLGRVGGYTF.

V usage is TRBV7-9 and J usage is TRBJ1-2; no DNA is available, so the TRBD1 call from TCRdb remains unchecked. CDR1 is SEHNR, CDR2 FQNEAQ, per germline (reference sequence). This CDR3 has 17 amino acids. CDR3 loop: CASSQNSYWDRAAGYTF.

V is TRBV7-3 and J is TRBJ2-1; TCRdb's D call of TRBD2 is untestable without DNA. Germline CDR1 is SGHTA and CDR2 is FQGTGA. The CDR3 loop spans 16 amino acids. The CDR3 region is CASSPQTSGRRNEQFF.